This T cell receptor beta chain was observed in a study of a mutant IDH1 vaccine in newly diagnosed glioma. Study at large: Patients got their first vaccination 4-6 weeks after radiotherapy alone, or with temozolomide cycles. Treated patients, averaging roughly 40 years, were around 62% male and approximately 38% female. Visits V12 and V13 fell at weeks 35 and 47, respectively.

V lost 0 bases and J 1 base, leaving 10 bases between the germline ends. Germline V gives CDR1 SGHRS, CDR2 YFSETQ. The CDR3 runs to 15 residues. In regard to this clone: Its specificity is unknown.

Time point denoted: week 47, end of study. The vaccine gave 300 ug of a 20-mer mutant IDH1 peptide subcutaneously per dose. The data were produced by immunoSEQ multiplex PCR, yet TCRdb's version contains in-frame clones alone and is incomplete. The data show over 75,000 clones, with approximately 75% seen just once and 5.2% held by the top ten. The V and J genes are TRBV5-1 and TRBJ2-5; a weak D match, TRBD1 (6 bases). This receptor was identified in a man aged 40-50 years with glioma. Sequenced here: PBMCs, sampled from a glioma patient whose treatment included an IDH1 peptide vaccine. CDR3 DNA sequence: TGCGCCAGCAGCTTGGCGGGACACTTCCAAGAGACCCAGTACTTC. Translated: CASSLAGHFQETQYF.